The next 26 T cell receptor beta chains were all read from a single sample in a study of shared clonotypes between healthy human individuals. The table came from immunoSEQ multiplex PCR; TCRdb's copy has only in-frame clones and leaves some out. The data contain around 1.5 million clones, 95% to 99% of them seen just once; the ten biggest clones take up about 0.42%. Sequences were obtained from naive CD4+ T cells sorted from blood. Subset: CD45RA+ positively selected. The receptor set was obtained from a man aged 30-40 years in good health.

The genes are TRBV28 and TRBJ2-7; TRBD2 matches at 11 bases. CDR1 and CDR2 from the germline V gene are MDHEN and SYDVKM. The CDR3 is made up of 15 amino acids. J was trimmed by 4 bases and V by 6 bases; bases with no gene match: 8. As DNA, the CDR3 is TGTGCCAGCAGGCCGACTAGCGGGACATCATACGAGCAGTACTTC. Encoded protein: CASRPTSGTSYEQYF.

This clone turned up a few times. The same CDR3 also results from other DNA sequences found in this sample. The chain couples TRBV30 to TRBJ2-7, with D possibly being TRBD1 (6 bases). V was trimmed by 3 bases and J by 4 bases, leaving 10 bases between them. Germline CDR1 and CDR2: GTSNPN and SVGIG (reference sequence). The CDR3 consists of 12 residues. CDR3 nucleotide sequence: TGTGCCTGGAGCGCCACAGGGTACGAGCAGTACTTC. Translating it yields CAWSATGYEQYF.

This sequence joins TRBV7-2 and TRBJ2-7; D remains ambiguous. This CDR3 region has 16 residues. Germline CDR1 is SGHTA and CDR2 is FQGNSA. V dropped 4 bases and J dropped 5 bases, with 21 bases sitting between them. In DNA form, the CDR3 reads TGTGCCAGCAGCTATTCCCCGGTCCCCCCGAGCGACGAGCAGTACTTC. This codes for CASSYSPVPPSDEQYF.

The rearrangement joins TRBV11-2 to TRBJ2-3, with D uncertain. The CDR3 totals 14 residues. V was clipped by 4 bases and J by 2 bases, with 10 bases between them. Germline V gives CDR1 SGHAT, CDR2 FQNNGV. The CDR3 is CASSSPGDTDTQYF. CDR3 sequence (DNA): TGTGCCAGCAGCTCCCCGGGTGACACAGATACGCAGTATTTT.

The gene calls are TRBV5-1 and TRBJ2-7, with D perhaps TRBD2 (5 bases). Trimming took off 5 bases at V and 3 bases at J, with 18 bases between the two ends. CDR1 SGHRS and CDR2 YFSETQ come from the germline V gene. This CDR3 is built from 15 residues. The CDR3, as DNA: TGCGCCAGCAGTTTATCGGGCGGGTTTCTCTACGAGCAGTACTTC. This codes for CASSLSGGFLYEQYF.

This chain uses TRBV6-5 with TRBJ2-7, with TRBD1 matching 8 bases. The CDR3 is 14 residues long. V was clipped by 6 bases and J by 0 bases; unmatched bases: 4. The V gene's germline CDR1 is MNHEY and CDR2 SVGAGI. Here the CDR3 DNA reads TGTGCCAGCAGGCGGACAGGGTACTCCTACGAGCAGTACTTC. Translation: CASRRTGYSYEQYF.

The J gene is TRBJ2-5, the V gene TRBV4-1, with D possibly being TRBD1 (6 bases). The V gene's germline CDR1 is MGHRA and CDR2 YSYEKL. The CDR3 totals 15 residues. V was clipped by 1 base and J by 2 bases, with 11 bases between them. The CDR3 region is CASSQGGTRQETQYF. CDR3 nucleotides: TGCGCCAGCAGCCAAGGTGGGACACGACAAGAGACCCAGTACTTC.

In its sample, this clone was seen once. This chain uses TRBV5-4 with TRBJ2-2, with 7 bases fitting TRBD2. V dropped 4 bases and J dropped 0; count of bases not matched to a gene: 12. Germline V gives CDR1 SGHNT, CDR2 YYREEE (reference sequence). CDR3 length: 18 amino acids. The CDR3 sequence: CASSRPGGTPSNTGELFF. The DNA of the CDR3 is TGTGCCAGCAGCAGGCCGGGGGGTACTCCCTCGAACACCGGGGAGCTGTTTTTT. Supplemented by reference TRBV5-4 and TRBJ2-2, the full variable domain reads ETGVTQSPTHLIKTRGQQVTLRCSSQSGHNTVSWYQQALGQGPQFIFQYYREEENGRGNFPPRFSGLQFPNYSSELNVNALELDDSALYLCASSRPGGTPSNTGELFFGEGSRLTVL.

The chain links TRBV28 to TRBJ1-5; D not certain. Germline CDR1 and CDR2: MDHEN and SYDVKM. Trimming stripped 4 bases from V and 4 bases from J, with 14 bases between. There are 15 residues in the CDR3. CDR3 DNA: TGTGCCAGCAGTTACGCCGGAAGGAAAAATCAGCCCCAGCATTTT. Amino acids: CASSYAGRKNQPQHF.

The chain combines TRBV4-1 with TRBJ1-5, with a tentative D call TRBD1 (5 bases). Germline V CDR1 and CDR2: MGHRA, YSYEKL. The length of the CDR3 is 16 residues. Trimming cost V 4 bases and J 2 bases, with 15 bases left between them. CDR3 DNA sequence: TGCGCCAGCAGCCGAGATCAGGGATGGGGCAATCAGCCCCAGCATTTT. This codes for CASSRDQGWGNQPQHF.

The table lists this clone with a count of one. The chain carries TRBV5-5 and TRBJ2-1; D gene ambiguous. Germline V CDR1 and CDR2: SGHKS, YYEKEE (reference sequence). V was trimmed by 0 bases and J by 0 bases, leaving 10 bases between them. The CDR3 is 16 residues long. In DNA form, the CDR3 reads TGTGCCAGCAGCTTGGATCTCCCGAGCTCCTACAATGAGCAGTTCTTC. It yields the protein CASSLDLPSSYNEQFF.

As to this clone: Additional DNA sequences in this sample encode the identical CDR3. The chain links TRBV9 to TRBJ2-7, with 9 bases that match TRBD1. The germline gives CDR1 SGDLS, CDR2 YYNGEE. The CDR3 extends over 15 amino acids. V was pared by 0 bases and J by 2 bases, with 3 bases of the junction left unmatched. The CDR3 region is CASSVATGGTYEQYF. In DNA, the CDR3 is TGTGCCAGCAGCGTAGCTACAGGGGGCACCTACGAGCAGTACTTC. Full variable domain (outside the CDR3, taken from reference TRBV9 and TRBJ2-7): DSGVTQTPKHLITATGQRVTLRCSPRSGDLSVYWYQQSLDQGLQFLIQYYNGEERAKGNILERFSAQQFPDLHSELNLSSLELGDSALYFCASSVATGGTYEQYFGPGTRLTVT.

This clone was seen a single time. The chain uses TRBV27 and TRBJ1-1; unclear D gene. The CDR3 runs to 14 residues. Germline V gene lookup returns CDR1 MNHEY and CDR2 SMNVEV (reference sequence). V was pared by 3 bases and J by 0 bases, with 8 bases between. CDR3 nucleotides: TGTGCCAGCAGTTTCGGCCATATGAACACTGAAGCTTTCTTT. Its translation is CASSFGHMNTEAFF.

The chain recombines TRBV20-1 with TRBJ2-1, with D unresolved. The ends were cut back, 3 bases at V and 10 bases at J, with 10 bases in the middle. The CDR3 totals 11 residues. Germline assignment: CDR1 DFQATT and CDR2 SNEGSKA (reference sequence). Here the CDR3 reads CSASTAWEQFF. CDR3 DNA sequence: TGCAGTGCTAGTACAGCCTGGGAGCAGTTCTTC.

This chain connects TRBV7-3 to TRBJ2-7; 10 nucleotides align to TRBD2. Germline V lookup: CDR1 SGHTA, CDR2 FQGTGA. Losses at the gene ends were 0 bases for V and 4 bases for J; bases not matched to a gene: 3. The CDR3 contains 15 residues. Here the CDR3 DNA reads TGTGCCAGCAGCTTAACGCGGACTAGCGGATACGAGCAGTACTTC. Amino acids: CASSLTRTSGYEQYF. Full variable domain (missing parts from reference TRBV7-3 and TRBJ2-7): GAGVSQTPSNKVTEKGKYVELRCDPISGHTALYWYRQSLGQGPEFLIYFQGTGAADDSGLPNDRFFAVRPEGSVSTLKIQRTERGDSAVYLCASSLTRTSGYEQYFGPGTRLTVT.

With respect to this clone: Compared with germline, one end of the junction differs, possibly owing to a read error. Here the CDR3 DNA reads TGCAGCGCTGAACCGGGGCGAGAGACCCAGTACTTC. Its protein is CSAEPGRETQYF. This chain uses TRBV29-1 with TRBJ2-5; possibly TRBD1 or TRBD2 for D (5 bases each). CDR3 length: 12 amino acids. Germline V gene lookup returns CDR1 SQVTM and CDR2 ANQGSEA.

This clone was counted a single time. The J gene is TRBJ1-1, the V gene TRBV18; D may be TRBD1 (5 bases). CDR1 is KGHSH and CDR2 is LQKENI in the germline V gene. Deletions cut 3 bases from V and 0 bases from J, with 17 bases between. The CDR3 length is 17 residues. DNA of the CDR3: TGTGCCAGCTCACCGTGGACACCGCTCCAGGTGAACACTGAAGCTTTCTTT. Translation gives CASSPWTPLQVNTEAFF.

CDR3 sequence reads: CASSPPGRYGSYEQYF. The CDR3 DNA is TGTGCCAGCAGCCCTCCAGGTCGATACGGCTCCTACGAGCAGTACTTC. The chain links TRBV16 to TRBJ2-7; unclear D gene. V lost 4 bases, J lost 0 bases, and 16 bases lay in between. The germline V gene has CDR1 KGHSY and CDR2 FQNENV. The CDR3 has 16 amino acids. Based on the CDR3 plus reference TRBV16 and TRBJ2-7, the full variable domain is GEEVAQTPKHLVRGEGQKAKLYCAPIKGHSYVFWYQQVLKNEFKFLISFQNENVFDETGMPKERFSAKCLPNSPCSLEIQATKLEDSAVYFCASSPPGRYGSYEQYFGPGTRLTVT.

This chain joins TRBV2 and TRBJ1-5; unclear D gene. CDR3 length: 16 residues. Trimming took 6 bases from V and 5 from J, leaving 20 bases between them. Germline lookup yields CDR1 SNHLY and CDR2 FYNNEI. DNA of the CDR3: TGTGCCAGCAGACCCACACCCCGGGGATCCCATCAGCCCCAGCATTTT. Its translation is CASRPTPRGSHQPQHF.

The chain joins TRBV5-1 to TRBJ2-7; TRBD2 matches 12 bases. Germline V gene lookup returns CDR1 SGHRS and CDR2 YFSETQ. The CDR3 is 20 amino acids. V lost 3 bases to trimming and J lost 3 bases; unmatched junction nucleotides: 19. CDR3 sequence: CASSSLGTTSGSFGDYEQYF. The CDR3 bases are TGCGCCAGCAGCTCGCTGGGGACGACTAGCGGGAGTTTCGGGGACTACGAGCAGTACTTC.

Concerning this clone itself: Other DNA sequences in this specimen translate into the identical CDR3. The chain uses TRBV29-1 and TRBJ2-3; TRBD2 might be the D (5 bases). The germline V gene encodes CDR1 SQVTM and CDR2 ANQGSEA. This CDR3 has 12 residues. Trimming removed 7 bases at V and 2 bases at J, with 10 bases between. CDR3 region: CSAVANTDTQYF. CDR3 nucleotides: TGCAGCGCAGTAGCGAACACAGATACGCAGTATTTT.

The chain carries TRBV5-6 and TRBJ2-4; 10 nucleotides agree with TRBD1. From germline, CDR1 is SGHDT and CDR2 YYEEEE. Unmatched junction bases numbered 11, after V lost 5 bases and J lost 0 bases. The CDR3 runs to 18 residues. CDR3 region: CASRPGQGTNPAKNIQYF. CDR3 in DNA: TGTGCCAGCAGACCGGGACAGGGGACGAATCCAGCCAAAAACATTCAGTACTTC.

The CDR3 spells CASSRARTANYGYTF. The CDR3 DNA reads as TGTGCCAGCAGCCGAGCGCGGACAGCTAACTATGGCTACACCTTC. The chain links TRBV7-2 to TRBJ1-2; TRBD1 might be the D (6 bases). V lost 5 bases and J lost 0, with 13 bases in between. The CDR3 covers 15 residues. Germline lookup yields CDR1 SGHTA and CDR2 FQGNSA.

This sequence joins TRBV5-8 and TRBJ2-7, with 7 bases lining up with TRBD1. The CDR3 is 14 amino acids. The germline gives CDR1 SGHTS, CDR2 YDEGEE. V was clipped by 0 bases and J by 3 bases; unmatched bases: 3. The CDR3 loop reads CASSLVAGGYEQYF. The CDR3 nucleotides are TGTGCCAGCAGCTTGGTGGCAGGGGGCTACGAGCAGTACTTC.

The chain links TRBV30 to TRBJ1-1, with D hard to call. Looked up from germline, CDR1 is GTSNPN and CDR2 is SVGIG (reference sequence). The ends were cut back, 1 base at V and 3 bases at J, with 9 bases in the middle. CDR3 size: 13 residues. CDR3 protein: CAWSGRQDTEAFF. CDR3 bases: TGTGCCTGGAGTGGCAGACAAGACACTGAAGCTTTCTTT.

The chain is built from TRBV28 and TRBJ1-3; D unresolved. Germline V CDR1 and CDR2: MDHEN, SYDVKM. The CDR3 extends over 16 amino acids. V was clipped by 4 bases and J by 0 bases, with 13 bases between them. CDR3 nucleotides: TGTGCCAGCAGTTCTCCAATACCCTTCTCTGGAAACACCATATATTTT. It translates to CASSSPIPFSGNTIYF.